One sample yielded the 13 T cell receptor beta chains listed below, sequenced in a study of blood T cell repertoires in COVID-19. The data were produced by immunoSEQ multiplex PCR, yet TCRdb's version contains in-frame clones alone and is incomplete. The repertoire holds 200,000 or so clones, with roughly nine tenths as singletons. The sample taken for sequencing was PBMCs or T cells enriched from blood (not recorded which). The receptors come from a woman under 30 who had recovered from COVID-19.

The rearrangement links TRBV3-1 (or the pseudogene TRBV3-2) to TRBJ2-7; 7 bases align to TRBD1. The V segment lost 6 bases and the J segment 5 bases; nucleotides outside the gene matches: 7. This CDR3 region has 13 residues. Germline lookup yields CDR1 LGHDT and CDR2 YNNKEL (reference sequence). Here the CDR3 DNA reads TGTGCCAGCAGTCACGGAAGGGGGCACGAGCAGTACTTC. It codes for CASSHGRGHEQYF.

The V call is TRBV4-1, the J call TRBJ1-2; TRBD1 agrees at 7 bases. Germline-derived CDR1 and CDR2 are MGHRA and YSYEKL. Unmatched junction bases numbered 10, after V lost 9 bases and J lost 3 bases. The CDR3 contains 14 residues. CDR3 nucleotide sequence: TGCGCCAGGGCTGACAGGGAAGGAGACTATGGCTACACCTTC. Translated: CARADREGDYGYTF.

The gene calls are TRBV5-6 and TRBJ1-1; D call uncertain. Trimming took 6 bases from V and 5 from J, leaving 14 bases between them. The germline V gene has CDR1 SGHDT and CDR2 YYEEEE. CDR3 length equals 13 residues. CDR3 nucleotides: TGTGCCAGCACCTACTCGAGTGAGACTGAAGCTTTCTTT. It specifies CASTYSSETEAFF.

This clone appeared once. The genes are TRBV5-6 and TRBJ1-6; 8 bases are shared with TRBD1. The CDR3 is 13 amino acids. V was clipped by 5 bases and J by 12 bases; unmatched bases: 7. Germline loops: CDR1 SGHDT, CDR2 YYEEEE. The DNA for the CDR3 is TGTGCCAGCAGTTACGGACAGGGTGTACCCCTCCACTTT. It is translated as CASSYGQGVPLHF.

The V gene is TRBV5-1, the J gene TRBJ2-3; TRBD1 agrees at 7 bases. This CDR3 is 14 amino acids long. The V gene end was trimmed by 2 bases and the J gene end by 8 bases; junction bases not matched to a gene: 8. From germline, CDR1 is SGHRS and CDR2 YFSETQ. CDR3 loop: CASSLDREIGTQYF. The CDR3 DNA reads TGCGCCAGCAGCTTAGACAGGGAAATAGGTACGCAGTATTTT.

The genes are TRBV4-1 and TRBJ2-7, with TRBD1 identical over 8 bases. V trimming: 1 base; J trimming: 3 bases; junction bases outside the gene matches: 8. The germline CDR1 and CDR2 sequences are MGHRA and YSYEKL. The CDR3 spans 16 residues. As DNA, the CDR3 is TGCGCCAGCAGCCAAGCACCAGGGGGCGCCTTCTACGAGCAGTACTTC. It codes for CASSQAPGGAFYEQYF.

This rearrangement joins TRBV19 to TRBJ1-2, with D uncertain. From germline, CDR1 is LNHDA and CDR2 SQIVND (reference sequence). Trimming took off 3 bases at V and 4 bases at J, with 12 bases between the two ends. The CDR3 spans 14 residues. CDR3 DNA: TGTGCCAGTAGTATCCTAGGTCCTCTCTATGGCTACACCTTC. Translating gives CASSILGPLYGYTF.

CDR3 coding DNA: TGTGCCAGCAGCTTGGAGCGGGGGGCCGGAGGAGGGACCCAGTACTTC. This sequence encodes CASSLERGAGGGTQYF. The chain employs TRBV5-4 and TRBJ2-5; 9 bases are a match to TRBD2. The ends lost 0 bases at V and 7 bases at J; junction bases unmatched: 10. Germline V CDR1 and CDR2: SGHNT, YYREEE (reference sequence). This CDR3 is 16 amino acids long.

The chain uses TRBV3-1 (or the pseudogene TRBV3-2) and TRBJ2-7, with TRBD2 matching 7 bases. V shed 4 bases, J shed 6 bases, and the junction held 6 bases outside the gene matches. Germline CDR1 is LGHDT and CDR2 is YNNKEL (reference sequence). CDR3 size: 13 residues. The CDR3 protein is CASSRRAGIEQYF. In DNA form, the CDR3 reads TGTGCCAGCAGCCGCCGAGCGGGGATCGAGCAGTACTTC.

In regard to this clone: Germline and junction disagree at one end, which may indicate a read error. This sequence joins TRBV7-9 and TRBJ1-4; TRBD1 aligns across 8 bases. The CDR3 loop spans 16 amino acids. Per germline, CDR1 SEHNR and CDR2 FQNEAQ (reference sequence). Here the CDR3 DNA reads TGTGCCAGCAGTTTAGGCTACAGGGGGTTGAATGAAAAACTGTTTTTT. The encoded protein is CASSLGYRGLNEKLFF.

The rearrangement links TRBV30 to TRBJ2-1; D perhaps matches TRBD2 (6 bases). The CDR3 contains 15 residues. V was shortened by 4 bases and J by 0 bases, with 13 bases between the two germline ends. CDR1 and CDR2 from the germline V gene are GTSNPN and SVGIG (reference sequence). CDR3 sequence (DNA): TGTGCCTGGACGTACGGAGGGAGCTCCTACAATGAGCAGTTCTTC. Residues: CAWTYGGSSYNEQFF. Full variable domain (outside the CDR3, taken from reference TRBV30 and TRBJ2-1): SQTIHQWPATLVQPVGSPLSLECTVEGTSNPNLYWYRQAAGRGLQLLFYSVGIGQISSEVPQNLSASRPQDRQFILSSKKLLLSDSGFYLCAWTYGGSSYNEQFFGPGTRLTVL.

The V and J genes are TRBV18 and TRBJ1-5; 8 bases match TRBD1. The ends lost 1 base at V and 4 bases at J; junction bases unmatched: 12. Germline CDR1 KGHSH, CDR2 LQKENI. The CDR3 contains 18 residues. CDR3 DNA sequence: TGTGCCAGCTCACCACTTGAATCAGGGGGCGGTCTAAATCAGCCCCAGCATTTT. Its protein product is CASSPLESGGGLNQPQHF.

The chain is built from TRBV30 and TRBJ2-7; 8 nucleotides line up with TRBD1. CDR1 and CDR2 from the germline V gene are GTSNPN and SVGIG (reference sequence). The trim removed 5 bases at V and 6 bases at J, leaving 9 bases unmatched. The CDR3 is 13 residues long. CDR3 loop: CAWRAAGGLEQYF. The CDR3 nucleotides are TGTGCCTGGCGTGCGGCAGGGGGCCTCGAGCAGTACTTC.